This T cell receptor (beta chain) originates from a study of cytomegalovirus exposure and HLA in healthy donors. This clone appeared a few times. Its target is unknown. While unrecorded immune exposures were likely, the donors were nominally healthy when sampled. Germline values: CDR1 SGHDT, CDR2 YYEEEE. V was shortened by 0 bases and J by 3 bases, with 8 bases between the two germline ends. This CDR3 is built from 14 residues. The study's findings and limits: There were some public TCRs occurring in many donors, but most TCR sequences were rare.

The primer mix had 60 Vbeta and 13 Jbeta primers. Original processing methods: Later analysis identified tens of millions of unique TCR beta chains, roughly 11 million shared. The data were produced by immunoSEQ multiplex PCR, yet TCRdb's version contains in-frame clones alone and is incomplete. V, J and clone size are those of that table, while D and trimming were read from the DNA. The table has about 100,000 clones, around 73% seen once. Sequencing was performed on PBMCs. The rearrangement links TRBV5-6 to TRBJ2-3, with D hard to call. The TCR comes from an older woman in good health and CMV-seronegative. The CDR3 reads CASSLAVGTDTQYF. The CDR3 DNA is TGTGCCAGCAGCTTGGCGGTCGGGACAGATACGCAGTATTTT.